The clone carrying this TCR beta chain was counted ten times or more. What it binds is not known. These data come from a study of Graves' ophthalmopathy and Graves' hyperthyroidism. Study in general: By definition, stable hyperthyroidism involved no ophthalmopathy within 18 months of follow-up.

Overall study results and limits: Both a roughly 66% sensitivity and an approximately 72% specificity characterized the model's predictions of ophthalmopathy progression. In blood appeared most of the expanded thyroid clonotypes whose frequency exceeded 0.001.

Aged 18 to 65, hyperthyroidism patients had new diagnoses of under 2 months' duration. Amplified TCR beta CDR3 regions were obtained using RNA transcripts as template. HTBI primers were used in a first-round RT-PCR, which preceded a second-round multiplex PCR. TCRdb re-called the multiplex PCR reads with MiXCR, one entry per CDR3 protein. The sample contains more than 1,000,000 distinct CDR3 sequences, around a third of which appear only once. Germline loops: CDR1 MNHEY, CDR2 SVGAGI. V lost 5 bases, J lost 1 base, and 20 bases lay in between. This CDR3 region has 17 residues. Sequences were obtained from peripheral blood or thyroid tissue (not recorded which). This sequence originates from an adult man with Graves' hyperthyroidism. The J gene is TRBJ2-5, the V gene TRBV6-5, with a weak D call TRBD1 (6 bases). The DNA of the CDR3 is TGTGCCAGCAGTAGGTACTCGAGATGGGACACCCAAGAGACCCAGTACTTC. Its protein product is CASSRYSRWDTQETQYF.